The source of this TCR beta chain is a study of T cell changes during pregnancy in multiple sclerosis. V shed 2 bases and J shed 1 base, with 9 bases lying between them. Germline CDR1 SGHRS, CDR2 YFSETQ. CDR3 length equals 14 residues. Method: immunoSEQ multiplex PCR; TCRdb's copy keeps in-frame clones and lacks some. The sample lists around 60,000 clones, about 89% occurring once. The chain is built from TRBV5-1 and TRBJ1-1; no clear D gene. Specimen: CD4+ T cells from peripheral blood mononuclear cells, collected after pregnancy. The sequence derives from a female donor in good health, enrolled as a control in a pregnancy study. For the CDR3, the DNA is TGCGCCAGCAGCTTAGGCGCGGCGAACACTGAAGCTTTCTTT. Its protein product is CASSLGAANTEAFF.